The source of this TCR beta chain is a study of beta chain bispecific antibodies for T cell cancers (dated by TCRdb to 2020 to 2022). Concerning the study at large: T cells from healthy donors were cocultured with T cell leukemia lines in the presence of bispecific antibodies, after which the depletion of each TRBV family was measured by TRBV sequencing of the surviving cells. Surface TRBV12 (TRBV12-3) was expressed on Jurkat cells, and surface TRBV5-5 was expressed on HPB-ALL cells.

The CDR3 spans 12 residues, from the cysteine through the phenylalanine. Of the read, only the CDR3 DNA is kept; its 36 bases are in frame from base 1. Trimmed from V: 8 bases; trimmed from J: 5 bases; junction bases lacking a gene match: 4. CDR1 and CDR2, per the germline V gene, are MGHRA and YSYEKL. Unique molecular identifier barcodes were built into the libraries and used for clonotype quantification. Qiagen AllPrep DNA/RNA Micro kits were used to isolate total RNA, and an Agilent TapeStation was used to check RNA quality. TCR beta libraries were constructed by 5' RACE, in which cDNA synthesis was followed by two PCR steps with TCR beta constant-region gene-specific primers. An Illumina MiSeq platform was used to sequence the TCR beta libraries. In the authors' own workflow: MIGEC, MiXCR and VDJtools were used for read processing. To get a clonotype's frequency, the unique molecular identifiers belonging to that clonotype were divided by all unique molecular identifiers in the sample. Nonfunctional TRBV genes listed as pseudogenes or open reading frames in IMGT, such as TRBV1, TRBV12-1 and TRBV21, were excluded. The public reads were run again by TCRdb, first through fastp at Q25 and then through MiXCR, and only productive beta chains were kept. Entries are consolidated by CDR3 protein sequence, retaining the most common genes and DNA. What appears here as the V and J calls and clone size reflects TCRdb's work, not the paper's. The sample table holds just over 20,000 distinct CDR3 sequences, of which less than 3% were seen once. The top ten constitute 30% of the sample.

This clonotype showed up many times. It lacks a known antigen. No qualities accompany the bases; no much larger clone lies one base away. T cells were expanded from blood mononuclear cells for roughly three days using either anti-CD3 antibody OKT3 or CD3/CD28 Dynabeads. The culture conditions for expanded T cells were RPMI 1640 plus 10% fetal bovine serum, recombinant human IL-2 (approximately 90 IU/ml) and IL-7 (around 4.7 ng/ml). Each coculture contained about 50,000 normal T cells, about 50,000 target cells and bispecific antibody in roughly 100 ul and was incubated for 15 to 20 hours at 37 degrees C. Each bispecific antibody was composed of two single-chain variable fragments, which were expressed in a single-chain diabody format with a His tag. Effector T cells were obtained from healthy human donors, and peripheral blood mononuclear cells were isolated from leukapheresis samples by Ficoll density gradient centrifugation.

Paper-wide results and their limitations: Cross-reactivity of the anti-TRBV5-5 antibody with TRBV5-6 was attributed to high sequence similarity between the two genes. Each sequenced sample mixed leukemia cell line cells with normal T cells, and most targeted TRBV signal came from the leukemia cells rather than normal T cells.

The sequence derives from a human donor in good health. Some clones in this sample may be carry-over from other donors' samples. The rearranged chain carries TRBV4-1 and TRBJ2-5; a stretch of 8 junction bases matches TRBD1. Material: healthy donor T cells cultured with leukemia cells. CDR3 reads: CASGQGRETQYF. The sequenced DNA is TGCGCCAGCGGACAGGGACGGGAGACCCAGTACTTC.